This T cell receptor beta chain is drawn from a study of shared T cell receptors in the human thymus. The method was immunoSEQ multiplex PCR; TCRdb's version includes in-frame clones alone and lacks a portion of them. The top ten hold more than 0.01% of the sample, which has approximately 490,000 clones, about 80% seen once. V lost 6 bases and J lost 4; bases outside the gene matches: 4. Germline V CDR1 and CDR2: MRHNA, SNTAGT. This CDR3 comprises 13 residues. These data are also associated with another study on human thymus T cells.

Input material: thymocytes. The chain recombines TRBV6-4 with TRBJ1-1, with 8 bases identical to TRBD1. This sequence originates from a boy under three years old with a congenital heart defect. The CDR3 loop reads CASRQGGATEAFF. The CDR3 bases are TGTGCCAGCAGACAGGGGGGAGCCACTGAAGCTTTCTTT.